The rows below give T cell receptor beta chains drawn from one sample of a study of T cells in Graves' hyperthyroidism and ophthalmopathy. TCRdb re-analysed the multiplex PCR reads in MiXCR, keeping a single row per CDR3 protein. The repertoire holds approximately 590,000 distinct CDR3 sequences, with approximately 14% as singletons. Sample: blood. The source of these receptors is a woman younger than 45 with Graves' hyperthyroidism. CDR3s include the opening cysteine and the closing phenylalanine or tryptophan. Clone sizes are given selectively: once, few, many, or a class where the clone is expanded.

CASSQDPGDGNTIYF,many,TRBV4-1
CASSYAGLAGYDEQYF,many,TRBV6-5
CASSYSNLGSVNTEAFF,many,TRBV6-5
CASSPTKVAWETQYF,many,TRBV18
CASSIGTGVTDTQYF,few,TRBV19
CASSLQGALETQYF,many,TRBV7-9
CARAYRTRGDEQYF,.,TRBV27
CASSIGGRATGETQYF,.,TRBV19
CATSRGHRTSGAETQYF,many,TRBV15
CASSYVPGQGAKPQHF,few,TRBV6-5
CSYPGGGSTDTQYF,many,TRBV20-1
CAWSVVDPRELFF,.,TRBV30
CASSPSGTAYGYTF,.,TRBV19
CASTSSGRDYNEQFF,many,TRBV6-1
CASSFPRVGSYNSPLHF,.,TRBV6-1
CASSVVGGGGVQETQYF,.,TRBV9
CAWSGSSYNEQFF,many,TRBV30
CAWSVDGYNEQFF,many,TRBV30
CANPESVYTF,few,TRBV27
CASSRVWGPLVRNQPQHF,few,TRBV14
CASSEAPGTSYEQYF,many,TRBV9
CASSERVGGVNTGELFF,few,TRBV6-1
CASSSPRVTKNIQYF,.,TRBV11-2
CASSFVTPAYEQYF,many,TRBV11-2
CASSLVRGDEAFF,many,TRBV7-9
CASSAARETQYF,.,TRBV10-1
CASSPPALGDYTQYF,few,TRBV7-6
CASRGASGSDYEQYF,many,TRBV6-1
CASSPRDLVSYNEQFF,.,TRBV6-1
CASSPRSGGTYNEQFF,many,TRBV18
CASSQNDEQFF,many,TRBV5-6
CASSFIAVYEQYF,many,TRBV11-1
CASSLSGREDYEQYF,many,TRBV27
CASSRQKGGDTEAFF,many,TRBV18
CSAIGLLYNEQFF,.,TRBV20-1
CASSRTRGQEKLFF,few,TRBV2
CASRGGNYGYTF,many,TRBV27
CASTLGQGAAFF,many,TRBV2
CASSLDTGGGELFF,many,TRBV7-8
CASRGLTGGRTYEQYF,.,TRBV27
CSAKGQENTEAFF,many,TRBV20-1
CASSTRTRYEQFF,.,TRBV7-9
CAWSELPRTYEQFF,.,TRBV30
CASSLEGGFGDEQFF,many,TRBV28
CASSLEVYEQYF,many,TRBV7-9
CSARDSSSFARSYEQYF,many,TRBV20-1
CASSQNGDRGRRANVLTF,.,TRBV4-2